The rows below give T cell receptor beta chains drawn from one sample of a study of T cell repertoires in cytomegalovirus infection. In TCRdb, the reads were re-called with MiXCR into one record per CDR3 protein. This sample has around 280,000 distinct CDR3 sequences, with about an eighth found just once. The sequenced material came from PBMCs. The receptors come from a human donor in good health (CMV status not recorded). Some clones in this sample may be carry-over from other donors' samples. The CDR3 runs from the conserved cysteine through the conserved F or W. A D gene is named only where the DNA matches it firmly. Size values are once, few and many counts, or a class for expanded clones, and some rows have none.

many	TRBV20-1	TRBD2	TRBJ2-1	TGCAGTGCCCATTGGCTAGCGGGAACACATGAGCAGTTCTTC	CSAHWLAGTHEQFF
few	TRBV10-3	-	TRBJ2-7	TGTGCCATCAGTGAGGGCAGGCGGTCGTACGAGCAGTACTTC	CAISEGRRSYEQYF
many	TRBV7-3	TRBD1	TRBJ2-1	TGTGCCAGCAGCCAGAACAGGGGAAATGAGCAGTTCTTC	CASSQNRGNEQFF
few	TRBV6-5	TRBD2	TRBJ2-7	TGTGCCAGCAGTTACTACCGGAGCGGGAGGTCGTCCTACGAGCAGTACTTC	CASSYYRSGRSSYEQYF
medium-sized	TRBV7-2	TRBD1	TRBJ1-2	TGTGCCAGCAGCTTATACGGGACAGGTGCCGGCTACACCTTC	CASSLYGTGAGYTF
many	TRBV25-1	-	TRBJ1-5	TGTGCCAGCAGTGGGGGGGGGGATTGGGGCCCTTATAGCAATCAGCCCCAGCATTTT	CASSGGGDWGPYSNQPQHF
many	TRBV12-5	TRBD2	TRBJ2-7	TGTGCTAGTGGTTCTGCGGGGGGCCGAGGAGAGCAGTACTTC	CASGSAGGRGEQYF
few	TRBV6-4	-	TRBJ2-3	TGTGCCAGCAGTGATTCGGCACGGACAAGCACAGATACGCAGTATTTT	CASSDSARTSTDTQYF
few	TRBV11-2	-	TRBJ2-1	TGTGCCAGCAGCTTATCCGGGCGGAGCTCCTACAATGAGCAGTTCTTC	CASSLSGRSSYNEQFF
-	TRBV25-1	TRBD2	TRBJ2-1	TGTGCCAGCAGTGAATTGGGGACTAGTGGTGAGCAGTTCTTC	CASSELGTSGEQFF
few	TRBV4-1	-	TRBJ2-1	TGCGCCAGCAGCCCCTCTGAGGGGTGGAGTGAGCAGTTCTTC	CASSPSEGWSEQFF
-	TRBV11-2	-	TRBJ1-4	TGTGCCAGCAGCTTAGGGTCCAGGCCCACAACTAATGAAAAACTGTTTTTT	CASSLGSRPTTNEKLFF
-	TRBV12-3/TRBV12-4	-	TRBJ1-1	TGTGCCAGCAGCCGGGCGGGAGGAGTGAACACTGAAGCTTTCTTT	CASSRAGGVNTEAFF
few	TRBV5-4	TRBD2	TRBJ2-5	TGTGCCAGCAGCTTGGCGCCTGCGGGGGGACAAGAGACCCAGTACTTC	CASSLAPAGGQETQYF
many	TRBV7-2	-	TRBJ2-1	TGTGCCAGCAGCTTAGTTGCGGGTGTAACCCCCTCAAATGAGCAGTTCTTC	CASSLVAGVTPSNEQFF
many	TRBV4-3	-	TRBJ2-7	TGCGCCAGCAGCCAAGATTGGAACCCACTGTACGAGCAGTACTTC	CASSQDWNPLYEQYF
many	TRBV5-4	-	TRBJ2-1	TGTGCCAGCAGCTTGGAGGTAGAATCCTACAATGAGCAGTTCTTC	CASSLEVESYNEQFF
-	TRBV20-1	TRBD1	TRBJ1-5	TGCAGTGCTGCTAACGACAGGGGTTCAGCCCCAGCATTT	CSAANDRGSAPAF
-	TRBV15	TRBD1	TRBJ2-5	TGTGCCACCGCGACAGGGTACCAAGAGACCCAGTACTTC	CATATGYQETQYF
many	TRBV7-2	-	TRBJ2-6	TGTGCCAGCAGCTTAGCGTCGAGGGGCTCTGGGGCCAACGTCCTGACTTTC	CASSLASRGSGANVLTF
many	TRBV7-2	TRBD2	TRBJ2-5	TGTGCCAGCAGCTTAATCGGCCTTGTGCGGGAGGGCGGAGAGACCCAGTACTTC	CASSLIGLVREGGETQYF
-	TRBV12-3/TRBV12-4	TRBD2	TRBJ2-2	TGTGCCAGCAGTCCGGGGCTAGCGGGGGCGTCCGGGGAGCTGTTTTTT	CASSPGLAGASGELFF
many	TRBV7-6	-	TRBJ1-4	TGTGCCAGCAGCTTAGCCGGTTCAACTAATGAAAAACTGTTTTTT	CASSLAGSTNEKLFF
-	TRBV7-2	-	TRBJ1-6	TGTGCCAGCAGCTTACGGGCGAATAATTCACCCCTCCACTTT	CASSLRANNSPLHF
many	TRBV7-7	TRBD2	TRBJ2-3	TGTGCCAGCAGCGGTGGACTAGCGGGTTATACGCAGTATTTT	CASSGGLAGYTQYF
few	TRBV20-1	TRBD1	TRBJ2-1	TGCAGTGCTAGACGGCCGACAGGGGGTGTGGATGAGCAGTTCTTC	CSARRPTGGVDEQFF
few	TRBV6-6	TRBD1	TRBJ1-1	TGTGCCAGCAGTTTGCAGGGGGCGACCACTGAAGCTTTCTTT	CASSLQGATTEAFF
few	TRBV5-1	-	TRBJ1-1	TGCGCCAGCAGCCTGGACCTTGAGTGGGAGAACACTGAAGCTTTCTTT	CASSLDLEWENTEAFF
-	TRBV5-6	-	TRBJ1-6	TGTGCCAGCGCCATTGGGGGGGACAATTCACCCCTCCACTTT	CASAIGGDNSPLHF
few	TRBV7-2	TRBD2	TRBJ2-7	TGTGCCAGCAGCCTACTAGCGGGAGAGACCTACGAGCAGTACTTC	CASSLLAGETYEQYF
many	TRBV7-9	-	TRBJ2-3	TGTGCCAGCAGCTTGAGGACACCGGCGGGAGATACGCAGTATTTT	CASSLRTPAGDTQYF
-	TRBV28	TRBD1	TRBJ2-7	TGTACCAGCAGTCCAAGGGGGCGTTCCGAGCAGTACTTC	CTSSPRGRSEQYF
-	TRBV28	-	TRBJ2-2	TGTGCCAGCAGACACCCGGGACAATACACCGGGGAGCTGTTTTTT	CASRHPGQYTGELFF
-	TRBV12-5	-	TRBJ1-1	TGTGCTAGTGGTTTGGGAACTGAAGCTTTCTTT	CASGLGTEAFF
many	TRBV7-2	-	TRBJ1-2	TGTGCCAGCAGCTTAGCGCCGGGTATTCCCTATGGCTACACCTTC	CASSLAPGIPYGYTF
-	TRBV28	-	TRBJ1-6	TGTGCCAGCAGTTCCTCCGGGACACCGGGGTATAATTCACCCCTCCACTTT	CASSSSGTPGYNSPLHF
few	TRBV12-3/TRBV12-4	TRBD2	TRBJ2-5	TGTGCCAGCAGTTTATCTACTAGCGGGAGAAAGACCCAGTACTTC	CASSLSTSGRKTQYF
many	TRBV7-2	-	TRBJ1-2	TGTGCCAGCAGCTTAGGAAACTATGGCTACACCTTC	CASSLGNYGYTF
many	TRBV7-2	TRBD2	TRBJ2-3	TGTGCCAGCAGCTTAACTAGCGACACAGATACGCAGTATTTT	CASSLTSDTDTQYF
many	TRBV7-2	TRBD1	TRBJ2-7	TGTGCCAGCCGCCCGACAGGGTACTCCTACGAGCAGTACTTC	CASRPTGYSYEQYF
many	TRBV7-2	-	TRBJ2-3	TGTGCCAGCCGGTGGGAGACGCCGGCGCAGTATTTT	CASRWETPAQYF
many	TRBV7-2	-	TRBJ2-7	TGTGCCAGCAGCTCTGGGGGCAGCACCTACGAGCAGTACTTC	CASSSGGSTYEQYF
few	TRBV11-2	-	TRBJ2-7	TGTGCCAGCAGCTTACGACAGACTCTCACCGAGCAGTACTTC	CASSLRQTLTEQYF
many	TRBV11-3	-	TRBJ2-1	TGTGCCAGCAGCCCAGGTCGGGCTAGCAATGAGCAGTTCTTC	CASSPGRASNEQFF
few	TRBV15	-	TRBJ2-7	TGTGCCACCAGCAGCCCGGAGAGCTCCTACGAGCAGTACTTC	CATSSPESSYEQYF
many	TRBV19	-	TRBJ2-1	TGTGCCAGTAGTATAGGGCAACTACTCCTATACAATGAGCAGTTCTTC	CASSIGQLLLYNEQFF
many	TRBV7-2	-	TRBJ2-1	TGTGCCAGCAGCCGAGCGGTTAGCTCCTACAATGAGCAGTTCTTC	CASSRAVSSYNEQFF
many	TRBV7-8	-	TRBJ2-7	TGTGCCAGCAGCTGGGGTCTAGCCGGGGGGCGTGGATACGAGCAGTACTTC	CASSWGLAGGRGYEQYF
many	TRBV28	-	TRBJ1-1	TGTGCCAGCCGAGGACTCCCGGGCACTGAAGCTTTCTTT	CASRGLPGTEAFF
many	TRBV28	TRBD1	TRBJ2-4	TGTGCCAGCAGTTATAACAGGGGAAACAAAAACATTCAGTACTTC	CASSYNRGNKNIQYF
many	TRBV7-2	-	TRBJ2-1	TGTGCCAGCAGCTTAGCTGGCTCGGCTCGTGTAAATGAGCAGTTCTTC	CASSLAGSARVNEQFF
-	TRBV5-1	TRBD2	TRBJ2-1	TGCGCCAGCAGCAGGACCGGGACTAACAACTACAATGAGCAGTTCTTC	CASSRTGTNNYNEQFF
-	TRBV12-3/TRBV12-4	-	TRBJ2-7	TGTGCCAGCAGTTTTCGAGACAGGTCCGAGCAGTACTTC	CASSFRDRSEQYF
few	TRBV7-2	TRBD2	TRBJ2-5	TGTGCCAGCATCCCAGCGGGAGCTCGGGAGACCCAGTACTTC	CASIPAGARETQYF
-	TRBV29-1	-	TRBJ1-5	TGCAGCGTCAAGGAGGACGGGAATCAGCCCCAGCATTTT	CSVKEDGNQPQHF